This T cell receptor (beta chain) stems from a study of T cell responses to AZD1222 COVID-19 vaccine. This clone was recorded only once. Libraries were prepared by immunoSEQ multiplex PCR; TCRdb keeps only in-frame clonotypes and omits some of them. The data show approximately 150,000 clones, 93% seen once. Here the sequenced sample was peripheral blood, taken after recovery from COVID-19. The source of this sequence is an adult who had recovered from COVID-19.

The CDR3 region is CASSEERSNQPQHF. The CDR3 bases are TGTGCCAGCAGTGAAGAGCGGAGCAATCAGCCCCAGCATTTT. The chain combines TRBV2 with TRBJ1-5; no clear D. Between the trimmed V and J ends, which lost 1 base and 1 base, there was a span of 5 bases. Germline V gives CDR1 SNHLY, CDR2 FYNNEI. CDR3 length equals 14 residues.